The rows below give T cell receptor beta chains drawn from one sample of a study of cytomegalovirus exposure and HLA in healthy donors. TCRdb's table, derived via immunoSEQ multiplex PCR, lists solely in-frame clones and lacks some. The top ten clones hold 1% of a sample with 100,000 to 150,000 clones, about 80% of them seen once. The sample consisted of PBMCs. Source of these receptors: a middle-aged man in good health and CMV-seronegative. CDR3s include the opening cysteine and the closing phenylalanine or tryptophan. D genes are given only for firm matches. Some rows have no size entry. The others give once, few or many, or a class for an expanded clone.

v_gene,d_gene,abundance,j_gene,CDR3aa,CDR3nt
TRBV15,.,.,TRBJ1-5,CATSGPSGGNSNQPQHF,TGTGCCACCAGCGGCCCCAGCGGGGGGAATAGCAATCAGCCCCAGCATTTT
TRBV5-6,.,.,TRBJ1-3,CASSLWSGLSSGNTIYF,TGTGCCAGCAGCCTCTGGAGCGGACTTAGCTCTGGAAACACCATATATTTT
TRBV6-1,.,.,TRBJ1-2,CASSDGGSSWGYTF,TGTGCCAGCAGTGACGGCGGCTCCTCATGGGGCTACACCTTC
TRBV28,.,.,TRBJ2-7,CASRPAGGPYEQYF,TGTGCCAGCAGACCAGCAGGGGGGCCCTACGAGCAGTACTTC
TRBV28,TRBD2,.,TRBJ2-7,CASSPPGLAGSYEQYF,TGTGCCAGCAGCCCACCGGGACTAGCGGGCTCCTACGAGCAGTACTTC
TRBV2,TRBD1,.,TRBJ2-7,CASSESLGTGIYEQYF,TGTGCCAGCAGTGAATCTTTAGGGACAGGCATCTACGAGCAGTACTTC
TRBV7-9,.,.,TRBJ2-7,CASSPRSYEQYF,TGTGCCAGCAGCCCCCGGTCCTACGAGCAGTACTTC
TRBV2,.,.,TRBJ2-7,CASSDVWGREQYF,TGTGCCAGCAGTGACGTCTGGGGGCGCGAGCAGTACTTC
TRBV2,TRBD1,.,TRBJ1-4,CASLGQSLGEKLFF,TGTGCCAGCTTGGGACAGTCCCTGGGTGAAAAACTGTTTTTT
TRBV6-1,TRBD2,once,TRBJ2-1,CASSGGQGLAGRGEQFF,TGTGCCAGCAGTGGTGGTCAGGGACTAGCGGGGCGCGGTGAGCAGTTCTTC
TRBV5-1,.,few,TRBJ2-7,CASRGGPSSYEQYF,TGCGCCAGCAGAGGCGGGCCCAGCTCCTACGAGCAGTACTTC
TRBV27,TRBD2,.,TRBJ2-7,CASSSAGLAGVLYF,TGTGCCAGCAGTTCAGCGGGACTAGCGGGAGTTTTGTACTTC
TRBV6-5,.,.,TRBJ1-1,CASSYWRQNTEAFF,TGTGCCAGCAGTTACTGGCGACAGAACACTGAAGCTTTCTTT
TRBV18,TRBD2,.,TRBJ2-7,CASSPAGVDEQYF,TGTGCCAGCTCACCAGCGGGAGTGGACGAGCAGTACTTC
TRBV6-1,TRBD1,.,TRBJ1-2,CASSDVGQGTNGYTF,TGTGCCAGCAGTGACGTGGGACAGGGGACAAATGGCTACACCTTC
TRBV10-3,TRBD1,.,TRBJ1-5,CAISRTGGIANQPQHF,TGTGCCATCAGTCGGACAGGGGGCATTGCCAATCAGCCCCAGCATTTT
TRBV2,TRBD2,.,TRBJ2-1,CAILRPKTGTSGREASSYNEQFF,TGTGCCATCCTACGACCCAAAACCGGGACTAGCGGGAGGGAGGCCAGTTCCTACAATGAGCAGTTCTTC
TRBV18,.,.,TRBJ1-1,CASSSREDTEAFF,TGTGCCAGCTCGTCTAGGGAGGACACTGAAGCTTTCTTT
TRBV7-9,TRBD2,.,TRBJ2-4,CASSGSGGEAKNIQYF,TGTGCCAGCAGCGGTAGCGGGGGGGAAGCCAAAAACATTCAGTACTTC
TRBV29-1,.,.,TRBJ2-5,CSVETQRGETQYF,TGCAGCGTTGAGACCCAAAGGGGCGAGACCCAGTACTTC
TRBV7-9,.,.,TRBJ2-7,CASSSQNEQYF,TGTGCCAGCAGCTCGCAGAACGAGCAGTACTTC
TRBV28,TRBD1,.,TRBJ1-4,CASSLLTGGNEKLFF,TGTGCCAGCAGTTTATTGACAGGGGGAAATGAAAAACTGTTTTTT
TRBV10-1,TRBD1,.,TRBJ2-5,CASSESGQGLETQYF,TGCGCCAGCAGTGAGTCGGGACAGGGACTAGAGACCCAGTACTTC
TRBV11-2,.,.,TRBJ2-5,CASSLAGGGETQYF,TGTGCCAGCAGCTTAGCAGGGGGAGGCGAGACCCAGTACTTC